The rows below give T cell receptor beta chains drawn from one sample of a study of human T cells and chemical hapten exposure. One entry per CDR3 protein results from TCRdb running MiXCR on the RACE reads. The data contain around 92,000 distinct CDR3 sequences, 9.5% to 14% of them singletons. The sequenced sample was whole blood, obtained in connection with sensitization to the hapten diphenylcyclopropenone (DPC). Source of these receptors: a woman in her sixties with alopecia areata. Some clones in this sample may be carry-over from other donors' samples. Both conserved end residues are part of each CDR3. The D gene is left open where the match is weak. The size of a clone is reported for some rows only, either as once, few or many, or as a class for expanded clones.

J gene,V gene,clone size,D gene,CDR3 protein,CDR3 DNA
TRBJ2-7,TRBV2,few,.,CASSSETVREQYF,TGTGCCAGCAGCTCAGAGACAGTTCGGGAGCAGTACTTC
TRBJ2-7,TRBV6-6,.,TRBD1,CASSYSAGGSYEQYF,TGTGCCAGCAGTTACTCGGCAGGGGGATCCTACGAGCAGTACTTC
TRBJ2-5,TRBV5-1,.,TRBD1,CASRVQGALTVETQYF,TGCGCCAGCAGGGTACAGGGGGCTTTGACTGTGGAGACCCAGTACTTC
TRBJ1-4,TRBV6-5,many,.,CASSSSLQWGRGEKLFF,TGTGCCAGCAGCTCCTCCCTTCAGTGGGGCCGCGGGGAAAAACTGTTTTTT
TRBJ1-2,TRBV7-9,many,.,CASSSSAWDSYGYTF,TGTGCCAGCAGCTCTAGCGCCTGGGACTCCTATGGCTACACCTTC
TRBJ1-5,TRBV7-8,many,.,CASSLVVWAMGDQPQHF,TGTGCCAGCAGCTTAGTAGTGTGGGCTATGGGCGATCAGCCCCAGCATTTT
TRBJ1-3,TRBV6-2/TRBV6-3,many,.,CASNPSPGVGTIYF,TGTGCCAGCAACCCATCCCCGGGTGTGGGCACCATATATTTT
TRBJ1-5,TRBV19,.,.,CASRGWVSNQPQHF,TGTGCCAGCCGGGGTTGGGTTAGCAATCAGCCCCAGCATTTT
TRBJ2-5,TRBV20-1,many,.,CSARDRRGLQETQYF,TGCAGTGCTAGAGATAGGCGGGGGCTCCAAGAGACCCAGTACTTC
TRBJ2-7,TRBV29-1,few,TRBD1,CSAGQGAREQYF,TGCAGCGCCGGACAGGGGGCGCGGGAGCAGTACTTC
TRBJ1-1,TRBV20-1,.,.,CSAREGGSHTEAFF,TGCAGTGCTAGAGAGGGAGGGAGTCACACTGAAGCTTTCTTT
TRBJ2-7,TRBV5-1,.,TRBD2,CASRSLAGGPYEQYF,TGCGCCAGCAGGAGTCTAGCGGGGGGCCCCTACGAGCAGTACTTC
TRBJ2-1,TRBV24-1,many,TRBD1,CATSDNRDREQFF,TGTGCCACCAGTGACAACCGGGACAGAGAGCAGTTCTTC
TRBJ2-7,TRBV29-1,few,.,CSVLTDNEQYF,TGCAGCGTTCTCACCGACAACGAGCAGTACTTC
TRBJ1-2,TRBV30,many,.,CAWSASGLGYTF,TGTGCCTGGAGTGCCTCAGGGCTGGGCTACACCTTC
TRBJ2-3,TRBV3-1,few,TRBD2,CASQTSGGVDTQYF,TGTGCCAGCCAGACTAGCGGGGGTGTAGATACGCAGTATTTT
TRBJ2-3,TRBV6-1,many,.,CASSESKWGQSYTQYF,TGTGCCAGCAGTGAATCGAAATGGGGCCAATCTTATACGCAGTATTTT
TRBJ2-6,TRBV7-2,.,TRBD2,CASSASGGASGANVLTF,TGTGCCAGCAGCGCTAGCGGGGGGGCTTCTGGGGCCAACGTCCTGACTTTC
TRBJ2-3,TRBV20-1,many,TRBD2,CSARDPLAFGPDTQYF,TGCAGTGCTAGAGATCCACTAGCGTTTGGCCCAGATACGCAGTATTTT
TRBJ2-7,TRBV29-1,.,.,CSAWGGPYEQYF,TGCAGCGCCTGGGGGGGCCCCTACGAGCAGTACTTC
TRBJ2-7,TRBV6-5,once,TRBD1,CASRGQFYEQYF,TGTGCCAGCCGGGGACAGTTCTACGAGCAGTACTTC
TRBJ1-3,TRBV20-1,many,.,CSARGHLSGNTIYF,TGCAGTGCTAGAGGACACCTCTCTGGAAACACCATATATTTT
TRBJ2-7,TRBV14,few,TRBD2,CASSPVAGWEQYF,TGTGCCAGCAGCCCCGTAGCGGGGTGGGAGCAGTACTTC
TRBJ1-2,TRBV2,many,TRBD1,CASSEMGQNYGYTF,TGTGCCAGCAGTGAAATGGGACAGAACTATGGCTACACCTTC
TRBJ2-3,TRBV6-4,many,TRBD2,CASSPGGPTDTQYF,TGTGCCAGCAGTCCGGGGGGGCCAACAGATACGCAGTATTTT
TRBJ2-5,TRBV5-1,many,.,CASSLGRTTETQYF,TGCGCCAGCAGCTTGGGCAGGACTACAGAGACCCAGTACTTC